This is a list of T cell receptor beta chains from one sample in a study of blood T cell repertoires in COVID-19. The assay was immunoSEQ multiplex PCR, and TCRdb's table has in-frame clones only and misses some. Among around 150,000 clones listed, over 65% were seen once. Sample: peripheral blood. The receptors come from a man between 60 and 75 years old with acute or convalescent COVID-19. Both conserved end residues are part of each CDR3. D genes are given only for firm matches. Clone size appears in some rows only: once, few, many, or a class for an expanded clone.

V gene	clone size	J gene	D gene	CDR3 DNA	CDR3 protein
TRBV9	NA	TRBJ2-5	TRBD2	TGTGCCAGCAGCGTAGCGGGAGGGCCCCAAGAGACCCAGTACTTC	CASSVAGGPQETQYF
TRBV30	few	TRBJ2-6	TRBD1	TGTGCCTGGGGGACAGGGCACTCTGGGGCCAACGTCCTGACTTTC	CAWGTGHSGANVLTF
TRBV30	NA	TRBJ1-4	NA	TGTGCCTGGGACAGGCCGGGGGAAAAACTGTTTTTT	CAWDRPGEKLFF
TRBV6-2/TRBV6-3	NA	TRBJ1-2	NA	TGTGCCAGCAGTTACCTCTCTGGCTACACCTTC	CASSYLSGYTF
TRBV5-1	few	TRBJ2-1	NA	TGCGCCAGCAAGGTGGGAGACTCCTACAATGAGCAGTTCTTC	CASKVGDSYNEQFF
TRBV6-1	once	TRBJ2-4	TRBD2	TGTGCCAGCAGTGAGTACAGCGGGGGGGCCGACATTCAGTACTTC	CASSEYSGGADIQYF
TRBV9	NA	TRBJ2-7	TRBD1	TGTGCCAGCACCCCGGCTGAGACAGGGAACTACGAGCAGTACTTC	CASTPAETGNYEQYF
TRBV9	few	TRBJ1-6	NA	TGTGCCAGCAGAGGCGGTGGCAGGGGCGAATATAATTCACCCCTCCACTTT	CASRGGGRGEYNSPLHF
TRBV7-3	NA	TRBJ2-2	TRBD2	TGTGCCAGCGCCCTAGCGGGGGCCTCGGGCACCGGGGAGCTGTTTTTT	CASALAGASGTGELFF
TRBV14	NA	TRBJ1-1	NA	TGTGCCAGCAGCCAAGACGGGGTGAACACTGAAGCTTTCTTT	CASSQDGVNTEAFF
TRBV24-1	NA	TRBJ2-5	NA	TGTGCCACCAGTGATACGGTAGCTCAAGAGACCCAGTACTTC	CATSDTVAQETQYF
TRBV10-3	NA	TRBJ2-7	NA	TGTGCCATCAGAACAGACGAACGCGAGCAGTACTTC	CAIRTDEREQYF
TRBV11-3	NA	TRBJ1-6	TRBD1	TGTGCCAGCAGCCAAACAGGGGGCAATAATTCACCCCTCCACTTT	CASSQTGGNNSPLHF
TRBV4-1	NA	TRBJ2-1	TRBD1	TGCGCCAGCAGCGTTCGGGACAGGGCCGACAATGAGCAGTTCTTC	CASSVRDRADNEQFF